Shown below are 17 T cell receptor beta chains from a single sample sequenced in a study of blood T cell repertoires in COVID-19. The method was immunoSEQ multiplex PCR; TCRdb's version includes in-frame clones alone and lacks a portion of them. The sample comprises around 260,000 clones, roughly four fifths of which are singletons, and 15% to 18% rests with the top ten. Sequenced sample: peripheral blood. The source is a person between 65 and 79 years old with COVID-19, enrolled during active disease.

The V and J genes are TRBV6-2 or TRBV6-3 and TRBJ2-7, with 10 positions matching TRBD2. CDR3 length: 18 residues. The junction had 15 bases not matched to a gene; V was cut back by 6 bases and J by 1 base. The germline CDR1 and CDR2 sequences are MNHEY and SVGEGT. The CDR3 DNA is TGTGCCAGCAGCCCGCTTTTTTTAGCGGGAGGCCCATCCTACGAGCAGTACTTC. This gives the protein CASSPLFLAGGPSYEQYF.

In the case of this clone: Within the sample, other DNA sequences also encode this same CDR3. The gene calls are TRBV5-1 and TRBJ2-1; weak D call: TRBD2 (5 bases). Trimming left V 0 bases short and J 6 bases short, with 10 bases between. The CDR3 contains 14 residues. Germline loops: CDR1 SGHRS, CDR2 YFSETQ. The CDR3 region is CASSLVVGGNEQFF. Here the CDR3 DNA reads TGCGCCAGCAGCTTGGTGGTAGGAGGCAATGAGCAGTTCTTC.

In this sample, this clone turned up once. This chain joins TRBV30 and TRBJ2-7; 11 bases align to TRBD2. The trim removed 7 bases at V and 2 bases at J, leaving 4 bases unmatched. The CDR3 covers 13 residues. The germline CDR1 and CDR2 sequences are GTSNPN and SVGIG (reference sequence). For the CDR3, the DNA is TGTGCCTTAGCGGGAGGGGGCACCTACGAGCAGTACTTC. This sequence encodes CALAGGGTYEQYF.

V usage is TRBV7-2 and J usage is TRBJ2-3, with 8 bases fitting TRBD2. There are 18 residues in the CDR3. Germline values: CDR1 SGHTA, CDR2 FQGNSA. V dropped 5 bases and J dropped 3; count of bases not matched to a gene: 16. The CDR3 DNA reads TGTGCCAGCAGCCCGTCCCTGATTAGCGGGGAGCCAACAGATACGCAGTATTTT. The encoded protein is CASSPSLISGEPTDTQYF.

The V call is TRBV25-1, the J call TRBJ1-6; 7 bases fit TRBD1. The V gene end was trimmed by 4 bases and the J gene end by 7 bases; junction bases not matched to a gene: 7. The CDR3 contains 15 residues. Per the germline V gene, CDR1 is MGHDK and CDR2 is SYGVNS. CDR3 in DNA: TGTGCCAGCAGTGCCGGACAGGCACAAAATTCACCCCTCCACTTT. It translates to CASSAGQAQNSPLHF.

The chain employs TRBV19 and TRBJ1-5; no definite D call. The V end was cut by 2 bases, the J end by 4 bases, with 12 bases between. The CDR3 consists of 15 residues. The germline gives CDR1 LNHDA, CDR2 SQIVND (reference sequence). The CDR3 here is CASSIWSEDNQPQHF. Written as DNA, the CDR3 is TGTGCCAGTAGTATATGGTCAGAAGATAATCAGCCCCAGCATTTT.

V gene TRBV10-3 combines with J gene TRBJ2-1, with D possibly being TRBD2 (6 bases). V lost 7 bases and J lost 2, with 15 bases in between. The CDR3 contains 15 residues. Germline V gene data show CDR1 as ENHRY and CDR2 as SYGVKD. CDR3 in DNA: TGTGCCATCAACGCGGGCGGGGATACCTACAATGAGCAGTTCTTC. This codes for CAINAGGDTYNEQFF.

The V call is TRBV27, the J call TRBJ1-1; D is undetermined. CDR1 is MNHEY, CDR2 SMNVEV, per germline (reference sequence). The CDR3 extends over 11 amino acids. V was trimmed by 4 bases and J by 6 bases, leaving 6 bases between them. CDR3 residues: CASSSGAEAFF. The CDR3 bases are TGTGCCAGCAGTTCGGGTGCTGAAGCTTTCTTT.

This chain links TRBV11-3 with TRBJ1-6; D unresolved. Germline V gene sequence: CDR1 SGHNT, CDR2 YENEEA. The V end lost 4 bases, the J end lost 5 bases, and 6 bases lay between the germline ends. The CDR3 is 13 amino acids. CDR3: CASSSSNNSPLHF. CDR3 bases: TGTGCCAGCAGCTCTTCTAATAATTCACCCCTCCACTTT.

The V call is TRBV5-1, the J call TRBJ2-2, with TRBD1 matching over 9 bases. Germline CDR1 is SGHRS and CDR2 is YFSETQ. The CDR3 sequence is 15 residues long. The V and J ends lost 4 bases and 3 bases, in that order; junction bases with no gene match: 4. The CDR3 loop reads CASSDRDRDTGELFF. The DNA for the CDR3 is TGCGCCAGCAGCGACCGGGACAGGGACACCGGGGAGCTGTTTTTT.

The V call is TRBV5-5, the J call TRBJ2-1; TRBD1 matches at 8 bases. This CDR3 is built from 15 residues. Germline V gene lookup returns CDR1 SGHKS and CDR2 YYEKEE (reference sequence). V shed 4 bases, J shed 10 bases, and the junction held 13 bases outside the gene matches. This CDR3 reads CASSLTGAIGREQFF. The CDR3 nucleotides read TGTGCCAGCAGCCTGACAGGGGCGATCGGTCGGGAGCAGTTCTTC. The entire variable domain, with the rest obtained from reference TRBV5-5 and TRBJ2-1, is as follows: DAGVTQSPTHLIKTRGQQVTLRCSPISGHKSVSWYQQVLGQGPQFIFQYYEKEERGRGNFPDRFSARQFPNYSSELNVNALLLGDSALYLCASSLTGAIGREQFFGPGTRLTVL.

This clone showed up just once. This sequence joins TRBV27 and TRBJ2-3, with 8 nucleotides matching TRBD2. The ends lost 4 bases at V and 3 bases at J; junction bases unmatched: 3. The V gene's germline CDR1 is MNHEY and CDR2 SMNVEV (reference sequence). The CDR3 has 14 residues. The CDR3 region has the DNA TGTGCCAGCAGTTGGGCTAGCGGGACAGATACGCAGTATTTT. Encoded protein: CASSWASGTDTQYF.

This clone has a single count. In DNA, the CDR3 is TGCGCCAGCAGCGATAGCGGGGGGAACTACGAGCAGTACTTC. It translates to CASSDSGGNYEQYF. The rearrangement links TRBV10-2 to TRBJ2-7; 10 bases align to TRBD2. CDR3 size: 14 residues. Germline assignment: CDR1 WSHSY and CDR2 SAAADI. Unmatched junction bases numbered 5, after V lost 6 bases and J lost 3 bases.

This clone was seen a single time. The chain joins TRBV29-1 to TRBJ2-5, with 9 positions matching TRBD2. Germline CDR1 reads SQVTM; CDR2 reads ANQGSEA. V shed 6 bases, J shed 3 bases, and the junction held 11 bases outside the gene matches. This CDR3 spans 15 amino acids. In nucleotides, the CDR3 is TGCAGCGTAGGTAGCGGGGGTGCCGGCAAAGAGACCCAGTACTTC. As protein: CSVGSGGAGKETQYF.

The gene calls are TRBV7-6 and TRBJ2-1; D gene ambiguous. The CDR3 extends over 15 amino acids. Germline V lookup: CDR1 SGHVS, CDR2 FNYEAQ. With 5 bases removed from V and 2 bases from J, the gap between germline ends came to 13 bases. Written as DNA, the CDR3 is TGTGCCAGCAGCCGAAGCGCTAACCCCTACAATGAGCAGTTCTTC. Residues: CASSRSANPYNEQFF.

The chain couples TRBV28 to TRBJ1-6; the D is unclear. The V and J ends lost 2 bases and 6 bases respectively, with 14 bases between them. The CDR3 length is 16 residues. Germline CDR1 and CDR2: MDHEN and SYDVKM. The CDR3 nucleotides are TGTGCCAGCAGTTTACCCCGGACGGGATCTAATTCACCCCTCCACTTT. Its protein is CASSLPRTGSNSPLHF.

This chain links TRBV30 with TRBJ2-7, with no clear D. This CDR3 is 12 amino acids long. Trimming left V 0 bases short and J 1 base short, with 4 bases between. CDR1 GTSNPN and CDR2 SVGIG come from the germline V gene (reference sequence). The CDR3 loop is CAWSVESYEQYF. CDR3 in DNA: TGTGCCTGGAGTGTCGAGTCCTACGAGCAGTACTTC.